The T cell receptor (beta chain) under discussion was sequenced for a study of shared clonotypes between healthy human individuals. Per the authors' pipeline: ImmunoSEQ only sent back junction sequences with no quality scores, so filtering was done differently. Sequenced by immunoSEQ multiplex PCR; TCRdb stores in-frame clones only, minus some. Clonal size and the V and J genes are those of that table, whereas D and trimming came from the DNA. The table records some 2.1 million clones, roughly 96% of them present only once. V lost 8 bases, J lost 1 base, and 12 bases lay in between. The CDR3 runs 13 residues. Germline V lookup: CDR1 GTSNPN, CDR2 SVGIG (reference sequence).

The chain links TRBV30 to TRBJ1-3; D ambiguous. Material for sequencing was naive CD4+ T cells sorted from blood. Subset given: CD45RA+ positively selected. The receptor was isolated from a man in his late teens or twenties in good health. In DNA, the CDR3 is TGTGCCACCACCCGGGGTTCTGGAAACACCATATATTTT. Encoded protein: CATTRGSGNTIYF.